Listed below are T cell receptor beta chains from one sample, sequenced in a study of shared clonotypes between healthy human individuals. Generated by immunoSEQ multiplex PCR, the TCRdb table keeps only in-frame clones and is missing some. The repertoire holds 850,000 to 1,100,000 clones, with roughly 80% as singletons. The sequenced material came from memory CD4+ T cells from PBMCs. These receptor sequences come from a man between 18 and 29 years old in good health. Some clones in this sample may be carry-over from other donors' samples. Both conserved end residues are part of each CDR3. Fields, in order: D gene, V gene, J gene, clone size, CDR3 DNA, CDR3 protein. D genes are given only for firm matches. The listing skips clone size in some rows; elsewhere it reads once, few, many or a size class.

D gene: .
V gene: TRBV11-2
J gene: TRBJ2-5
clone size: .
CDR3 DNA: TGTGCCAGCAGCTTAGGCCAAGAGACCCAGTACTTC
CDR3 protein: CASSLGQETQYF

D gene: TRBD1
V gene: TRBV29-1
J gene: TRBJ2-7
clone size: .
CDR3 DNA: TGCAGCGTTGAAGATTCGAAGGACAGGGAGTTCTGGGGCGAGCAGTACTTC
CDR3 protein: CSVEDSKDREFWGEQYF

D gene: .
V gene: TRBV5-5
J gene: TRBJ1-5
clone size: .
CDR3 DNA: TGTGCCAGCAGCTTGGAAGCGGGAGGGGGTCAGCCCCAGCATTTT
CDR3 protein: CASSLEAGGGQPQHF

D gene: .
V gene: TRBV11-3
J gene: TRBJ1-3
clone size: .
CDR3 DNA: TGTGCCAGCAGCCGCACAGGTTCCTCTGGAAACACCATATATTTT
CDR3 protein: CASSRTGSSGNTIYF

D gene: .
V gene: TRBV23-1
J gene: TRBJ2-7
clone size: .
CDR3 DNA: TGCGCCAGCAGTCGCTCCCCCAGGGGCTCCTACGAGCAGTACTTC
CDR3 protein: CASSRSPRGSYEQYF

D gene: .
V gene: TRBV6-1
J gene: TRBJ1-1
clone size: .
CDR3 DNA: TGTGCCAGCAGGTCACAGGGTCGGAAGAACACTGAAGCTTTCTTT
CDR3 protein: CASRSQGRKNTEAFF

D gene: .
V gene: TRBV19
J gene: TRBJ1-1
clone size: .
CDR3 DNA: TGTGCCAGGACTCACATTCCCGAAGCTTTCTTT
CDR3 protein: CARTHIPEAFF

D gene: .
V gene: TRBV9
J gene: TRBJ2-5
clone size: .
CDR3 DNA: TGTGCCAGCAGCGTAGGCAAACAAGAGACCCAGTACTTC
CDR3 protein: CASSVGKQETQYF

D gene: TRBD2
V gene: TRBV11-3
J gene: TRBJ2-1
clone size: .
CDR3 DNA: TGTGCCAGCAGCGTGGGCGGGAGCGTCAATGAGCAGTTCTTC
CDR3 protein: CASSVGGSVNEQFF

D gene: TRBD1
V gene: TRBV7-2
J gene: TRBJ2-7
clone size: .
CDR3 DNA: TGTGCCAGCAGTAAACCCCCTTCAGGGGGTGGCGAGCAGTACTTC
CDR3 protein: CASSKPPSGGGEQYF

D gene: TRBD2
V gene: TRBV29-1
J gene: TRBJ2-1
clone size: .
CDR3 DNA: TGCAGCGTTAAATCGATAATCGGGCCCCCGGGGAGGGATGAGCAGTTCTTC
CDR3 protein: CSVKSIIGPPGRDEQFF

D gene: TRBD2
V gene: TRBV5-4
J gene: TRBJ2-7
clone size: few
CDR3 DNA: TGTGCCAGCAGCTTAGGACGGCAGACTAGCGGGAGGTCTGTCCGCTACGAGCAGTACTTC
CDR3 protein: CASSLGRQTSGRSVRYEQYF

D gene: TRBD1
V gene: TRBV27
J gene: TRBJ2-7
clone size: .
CDR3 DNA: TGTGCCAGCAGTCTCCGGGGGACAGGGGGCTACGAGCAGTACTTC
CDR3 protein: CASSLRGTGGYEQYF

D gene: .
V gene: TRBV11-3
J gene: TRBJ2-7
clone size: .
CDR3 DNA: TGTGCCAGCAGCTTAAGGGGAACAGGGCAGTACTTC
CDR3 protein: CASSLRGTGQYF

D gene: .
V gene: TRBV10-1
J gene: TRBJ1-2
clone size: few
CDR3 DNA: TGCGCCAGCAGTTCGGAGAGGGACGGCGGAGGCTACACCTTC
CDR3 protein: CASSSERDGGGYTF

D gene: .
V gene: TRBV28
J gene: TRBJ1-2
clone size: .
CDR3 DNA: TGTGCCAGCAGCGTACCGGGACGGGGGTTGGACTATGGCTACACCTTC
CDR3 protein: CASSVPGRGLDYGYTF

D gene: .
V gene: TRBV5-1
J gene: TRBJ1-3
clone size: .
CDR3 DNA: TGCGCCAGCAGCCGGGACGGAGTACCTGGAAACACCATATATTTT
CDR3 protein: CASSRDGVPGNTIYF

D gene: .
V gene: TRBV5-1
J gene: TRBJ2-5
clone size: .
CDR3 DNA: TGCGCCAGCAGCTTACGGGGGCTGAATACTGGAGAGACCCAGTACTTC
CDR3 protein: CASSLRGLNTGETQYF

D gene: .
V gene: TRBV5-6
J gene: TRBJ1-5
clone size: once
CDR3 DNA: TGTGCCAGCAGCTTGGCCTCACAATACAATCAGCCCCAGCATTTT
CDR3 protein: CASSLASQYNQPQHF

D gene: .
V gene: TRBV30
J gene: TRBJ2-1
clone size: .
CDR3 DNA: TGTGCCTGGGGAAAACTAGCTGTCAATGAGCAGTTCTTC
CDR3 protein: CAWGKLAVNEQFF

D gene: TRBD1
V gene: TRBV10-3
J gene: TRBJ2-5
clone size: .
CDR3 DNA: TGTGCCATCAGTGAGTCGAGACAGGGGCAAGAGACCCAGTACTTC
CDR3 protein: CAISESRQGQETQYF